These 7 T cell receptor beta chains were all obtained from the same sample, sequenced in a study of CD4+ T cells in melanoma. Assay used: immunoSEQ multiplex PCR; TCRdb lists only in-frame clones, some missing. In the table there are 20,000 to 25,000 clones, approximately 80% of which are singletons. Material for sequencing was cells from a culture (not recorded whether cultured in vitro). These receptors all stem from a human donor with melanoma.

The V gene is TRBV5-1, the J gene TRBJ1-1; D is undetermined. Germline loops: CDR1 SGHRS, CDR2 YFSETQ. The CDR3 covers 14 residues. The V and J ends lost 0 bases and 0 bases respectively, with 6 bases between them. CDR3 amino acids: CASSLGQMNTEAFF. The CDR3, as DNA: TGCGCCAGCAGCTTGGGGCAGATGAACACTGAAGCTTTCTTT.

The rearrangement uses TRBV7-9 and TRBJ2-1; 7 positions agree with TRBD1. This CDR3 is 12 amino acids long. V gave up 5 bases and J gave up 7 bases; unmatched junction bases: 2. From germline, CDR1 is SEHNR and CDR2 FQNEAQ (reference sequence). Here the CDR3 DNA reads TGTGCCAGCAGCCTACAGGGGAATGAGCAGTTCTTC. Its translation: CASSLQGNEQFF.

The chain has TRBV13 and TRBJ2-3; 12 positions match TRBD2. Trimming at V came to 5 bases and at J to 4 bases, leaving 10 bases not matched to a gene. Germline-derived CDR1 and CDR2 are PRHDT and FYEKMQ (reference sequence). CDR3 size: 17 residues. The CDR3 sequence: CASSRPTSGGSSDTQYF. For the CDR3, the DNA is TGTGCCAGCAGCCGCCCGACTAGCGGGGGAAGTTCAGATACGCAGTATTTT.

The chain combines TRBV30 with TRBJ1-6, with D possibly being TRBD1 (6 bases). In germline, CDR1 is GTSNPN, CDR2 SVGIG (reference sequence). The V end was cut by 2 bases, the J end by 8 bases, with 13 bases between. The CDR3 loop spans 14 amino acids. The CDR3 bases are TGTGCCTGGAGTCGGGGGCTTGGGGATTCACCCCTCCACTTT. Translating it yields CAWSRGLGDSPLHF.

The V and J genes are TRBV5-1 and TRBJ1-2, with 8 nucleotides matching TRBD1. The ends lost 5 bases at V and 7 bases at J; junction bases unmatched: 10. The germline gives CDR1 SGHRS, CDR2 YFSETQ. The CDR3 length is 14 residues. CDR3: CASRTGTGESGYTF. The CDR3 nucleotides read TGCGCCAGCAGAACCGGGACAGGAGAGTCTGGCTACACCTTC.

V is TRBV18 and J is TRBJ1-2, with D possibly being TRBD1 (6 bases). V lost 3 bases and J lost 6, with 14 bases in between. CDR3 length equals 14 residues. Germline CDR1 KGHSH, CDR2 LQKENI. This chain's CDR3 is CASSPETGGHGYTF. CDR3 bases: TGTGCCAGCTCACCCGAGACGGGGGGCCATGGCTACACCTTC.

V gene TRBV5-1 combines with J gene TRBJ2-5, with 7 bases that match TRBD1. Trimming at V came to 3 bases and at J to 3 bases, leaving 5 bases not matched to a gene. Germline assignment: CDR1 SGHRS and CDR2 YFSETQ. The CDR3 is 14 amino acids. The CDR3 region has the DNA TGCGCCAGCAGCTCTGGACAGGTCGAAGAGACCCAGTACTTC. Amino acid sequence: CASSSGQVEETQYF.